Below are 27 T cell receptor beta chains sequenced from a single sample in a study of human T cells and chemical hapten exposure. The time point is: patch test 3, about 24 weeks after DPC sensitization. Treatment noted: therapeutic diphenylcyclopropenone sensitization with weekly scalp DPC. One entry per CDR3 protein results from TCRdb running MiXCR on the RACE reads. The sample shows 150,000 to 200,000 distinct CDR3 sequences, about 27% of them seen only once. The sequencing here drew on whole blood, taken in connection with sensitization to the hapten diphenylcyclopropenone (DPC). All receptors come from a young woman with alopecia areata. Some clones in this sample may be carry-over from other donors' samples.

This clonotype was observed many times. The chain recombines TRBV29-1 with TRBJ2-3, with D unclear. CDR3 length: 12 residues. Trimming cost V 7 bases and J 6 bases, with 14 bases left between them. CDR1 is SQVTM and CDR2 is ANQGSEA in the germline V gene. DNA of the CDR3: TGCAGCGCCTACCTACCCGGGGATACGCAGTATTTT. Translating gives CSAYLPGDTQYF.

J is TRBJ2-5 and V is TRBV9; the match to TRBD2 covers 7 bases. The germline gives CDR1 SGDLS, CDR2 YYNGEE. This CDR3 has 15 amino acids. V lost 3 bases to trimming and J lost 5 bases; unmatched junction nucleotides: 10. The CDR3 region is CASSERDGLVETQYF. The CDR3 DNA follows: TGTGCCAGCAGCGAGCGGGACGGTCTCGTGGAGACCCAGTACTTC.

There are many counts of this clonotype. The CDR3 region is CASRYPGTNYGYTF. In DNA form, the CDR3 reads TGTGCCAGCAGGTACCCCGGGACAAACTATGGCTACACCTTC. V is TRBV6-6 and J is TRBJ1-2; D possibly corresponds to TRBD1 (6 bases). CDR1 is MNHNY and CDR2 is SVGAGI in the germline V gene (reference sequence). Trimming left V 6 bases short and J 2 bases short, with 13 bases between. This CDR3 is built from 14 residues.

V is TRBV7-8 and J is TRBJ2-7; unclear D gene. Germline loops: CDR1 SGHVS, CDR2 FQNEAQ. V was clipped by 6 bases and J by 0 bases, with 12 bases between them. The CDR3 length is 14 residues. This chain's CDR3 is CASSLAPGSYEQYF. CDR3 DNA sequence: TGTGCCAGCAGTTTGGCCCCTGGCTCCTACGAGCAGTACTTC. Full variable domain (outside the CDR3, taken from reference TRBV7-8 and TRBJ2-7): GAGVSQSPRYKVAKRGQDVALRCDPISGHVSLFWYQQALGQGPEFLTYFQNEAQLDKSGLPSDRFFAERPEGSVSTLKIQRTQQEDSAVYLCASSLAPGSYEQYFGPGTRLTVT.

This clonotype was detected ten times or more. J is TRBJ2-7 and V is TRBV20-1, with TRBD2 matching 10 bases. Germline loops: CDR1 DFQATT, CDR2 SNEGSKA (reference sequence). The CDR3 spans 14 residues. The ends lost 5 bases at V and 3 bases at J; junction bases unmatched: 7. CDR3 in amino acids: CSASPGLAIYEQYF. CDR3 DNA: TGCAGTGCTTCTCCGGGACTAGCGATCTACGAGCAGTACTTC.

This clonotype was detected ten times or more. V gene TRBV29-1 combines with J gene TRBJ1-1, with D unresolved. This CDR3 spans 11 amino acids. V was shortened by 4 bases and J by 1 base, with 4 bases between the two germline ends. The germline gives CDR1 SQVTM, CDR2 ANQGSEA. Here the CDR3 DNA reads TGCAGCGTTGTAGAGAACACTGAAGCTTTCTTT. Translating it yields CSVVENTEAFF.

This clonotype was seen a few times. The rearrangement links TRBV20-1 to TRBJ1-4; a possible D gene is TRBD1 (6 bases). Per germline, CDR1 DFQATT and CDR2 SNEGSKA (reference sequence). Trimming took 6 bases from V and 4 from J, leaving 27 bases between them. The CDR3 is 18 residues long. CDR3 sequence: CSATTGTRGEWRNEKLFF. The CDR3 nucleotides read TGCAGTGCCACTACAGGGACCCGCGGAGAATGGCGTAATGAAAAACTGTTTTTT.

This clonotype was detected a few times. The chain carries TRBV20-1 and TRBJ1-3, with D unresolved. The length of the CDR3 is 17 residues. The germline V gene encodes CDR1 DFQATT and CDR2 SNEGSKA (reference sequence). The V gene lost 0 bases and the J gene lost 0 bases, with 15 bases spanning the gap. This CDR3 reads CSARDRAPVFSGNTIYF. The CDR3 bases are TGCAGTGCTAGAGATAGAGCACCCGTTTTCTCTGGAAACACCATATATTTT.

In its sample, this clonotype was seen a few times. J is TRBJ2-1 and V is TRBV5-1; 9 bases align to TRBD2. Germline trimming cut 4 bases from V and 4 bases from J; bases unmatched to any gene: 6. This CDR3 is 15 amino acids long. The germline CDR1 and CDR2 sequences are SGHRS and YFSETQ. This CDR3 is CASSQSGGPYNEQFF. The CDR3 DNA sequence: TGCGCCAGCAGCCAGAGCGGGGGGCCATACAATGAGCAGTTCTTC.

The V and J genes are TRBV6-6 and TRBJ1-5; D uncertain. The germline gives CDR1 MNHNY, CDR2 SVGAGI (reference sequence). V lost 2 bases and J lost 8, with 7 bases in between. This CDR3 has 12 amino acids. The chain's CDR3 is CASSYATEPQHF. CDR3 in DNA: TGTGCCAGCAGTTACGCCACGGAGCCCCAGCATTTT.

The chain combines TRBV4-1 with TRBJ1-5; the D gene is possibly TRBD1 (5 bases). Germline V gene sequence: CDR1 MGHRA, CDR2 YSYEKL. The CDR3 spans 16 residues. The V and J ends lost 0 bases and 6 bases respectively, with 15 bases between them. In DNA form, the CDR3 reads TGCGCCAGCAGCCAAGATCTCTCCAGGGTGACTCAGCCCCAGCATTTT. It yields the protein CASSQDLSRVTQPQHF.

This clonotype was observed a few times. The genes are TRBV15 and TRBJ2-2; D gene unclear. V gave up 1 base and J gave up 5 bases, with 14 bases separating them. Germline V CDR1 and CDR2: LNHNV, YYDKDF (reference sequence). CDR3 size: 16 residues. The CDR3 sequence is CATSRVFELVTGELFF. CDR3 coding DNA: TGTGCCACCAGCAGAGTCTTTGAATTAGTAACCGGGGAGCTGTTTTTT.

DNA for the CDR3: TGTGCCAGCAGCCAAGACAGGGCCTACGAGCAGTACTTC. The encoded protein is CASSQDRAYEQYF. The chain combines TRBV3-1 with TRBJ2-7; D perhaps matches TRBD1 (5 bases). In germline, CDR1 is LGHDT, CDR2 YNNKEL (reference sequence). CDR3 length equals 13 residues. V lost 0 bases and J lost 2, with 5 bases in between.

The chain links TRBV7-2 to TRBJ1-1; unclear D gene. The CDR3 length is 12 residues. From germline, CDR1 is SGHTA and CDR2 FQGNSA. Trimming removed 2 bases at V and 6 bases at J, with 7 bases between. For the CDR3, the DNA is TGTGCCAGCAGCTTACCTTTGGCTGAAGCTTTCTTT. Its translation is CASSLPLAEAFF.

J is TRBJ1-2 and V is TRBV11-2; 8 nucleotides align to TRBD1. The CDR3 is made up of 13 amino acids. Germline loops: CDR1 SGHAT, CDR2 FQNNGV. J was trimmed by 8 bases and V by 5 bases; bases with no gene match: 7. The CDR3 here is CASSMDRVVGYTF. The CDR3 DNA follows: TGTGCCAGCAGCATGGACAGGGTCGTCGGCTACACCTTC.

The chain recombines TRBV7-2 with TRBJ2-3; the match to TRBD2 covers 11 bases. The V segment lost 10 bases and the J segment 4 bases; nucleotides outside the gene matches: 13. This CDR3 is built from 16 residues. Germline values: CDR1 SGHTA, CDR2 FQGNSA. CDR3 loop: CANSLLGLAGADTQYF. CDR3 in DNA: TGTGCCAATTCCCTACTCGGACTAGCGGGCGCAGATACGCAGTATTTT.

This clonotype appeared a single time. The rearrangement links TRBV20-1 to TRBJ2-7; 7 nucleotides match TRBD1. Germline loops: CDR1 DFQATT, CDR2 SNEGSKA (reference sequence). V gave up 6 bases and J gave up 5 bases; unmatched junction bases: 10. The CDR3 is 13 amino acids. CDR3: CSAVDRVQNEQYF. The CDR3 coding sequence is TGCAGTGCCGTTGACAGGGTCCAGAACGAGCAGTACTTC.

This clonotype was counted only a few times. The gene calls are TRBV7-9 and TRBJ1-1; no reliable D call. CDR1 and CDR2 (germline): SEHNR, FQNEAQ (reference sequence). The CDR3 loop spans 14 amino acids. Trimming took off 5 bases at V and 0 bases at J, with 10 bases between the two ends. CDR3 loop: CASSVPQLNTEAFF. CDR3 DNA sequence: TGTGCCAGCAGCGTCCCACAGCTGAACACTGAAGCTTTCTTT. The full variable domain, with the rest looked up from reference TRBV7-9 and TRBJ1-1, is DTGVSQNPRHKITKRGQNVTFRCDPISEHNRLYWYRQTLGQGPEFLTYFQNEAQLEKSRLLSDRFSAERPKGSFSTLEIQRTEQGDSAMYLCASSVPQLNTEAFFGQGTRLTVV.

CDR3: CASSLVAGAFTGELFF. The CDR3 DNA sequence: TGTGCCAGCAGCTTAGTGGCGGGGGCTTTCACCGGGGAGCTGTTTTTT. V gene TRBV11-2 combines with J gene TRBJ2-2, with D possibly TRBD2 on 7 matching bases. CDR1 and CDR2 (germline): SGHAT, FQNNGV. V shed 1 base and J shed 4 bases, with 13 bases lying between them. This CDR3 is built from 16 residues. Combining the CDR3 with reference TRBV11-2 and TRBJ2-2 gives the whole variable domain EAGVAQSPRYKIIEKRQSVAFWCNPISGHATLYWYQQILGQGPKLLIQFQNNGVVDDSQLPKDRFSAERLKGVDSTLKIQPAKLEDSAVYLCASSLVAGAFTGELFFGEGSRLTVL.

This clonotype appeared many times. The chain recombines TRBV6-2 or TRBV6-3 with TRBJ2-7; D unclear. Trimming shortened V by 4 bases and J by 7 bases, and 11 bases separated the two germline ends. CDR3 length: 12 residues. Germline CDR1 is MNHEY and CDR2 is SVGEGT. CDR3 DNA: TGTGCCAGCAGTTTCCACCCCCGGGAGCAGTACTTC. It yields the protein CASSFHPREQYF.

This clonotype was seen a single time. The CDR3 DNA follows: TGTGCCAGCAGAAGAAGGGGACAGTTTAACACTGAAGCTTTCTTT. This codes for CASRRRGQFNTEAFF. This chain links TRBV6-5 with TRBJ1-1; 7 bases fit TRBD1. The CDR3 length is 15 residues. Germline values: CDR1 MNHEY, CDR2 SVGAGI. The trim removed 6 bases at V and 2 bases at J, leaving 9 bases unmatched.

The CDR3 reads CASSAQLTTEAFF. In DNA, the CDR3 is TGTGCCAGCAGTGCCCAACTTACCACTGAAGCTTTCTTT. This chain uses TRBV12-3 or TRBV12-4 with TRBJ1-1; D not certain. Trimming took 5 bases from V and 4 from J, leaving 11 bases between them. The CDR3 has 13 amino acids.

As for this clonotype: A junction end diverges from the germline sequence, so it may reflect a read error. The rearrangement links TRBV20-1 to TRBJ2-1; 8 bases are a match to TRBD2. CDR1 and CDR2 from the germline V gene are DFQATT and SNEGSKA (reference sequence). This CDR3 spans 11 amino acids. CDR3 residues: CSSSGYNEQFF. The CDR3 DNA follows: TGCAGTTCTAGCGGGTACAATGAGCAGTTCTTC.

This clonotype appeared a few times. This sequence joins TRBV24-1 and TRBJ2-1; D perhaps matches TRBD2 (5 bases). CDR3 length equals 13 residues. The germline V gene has CDR1 KGHDR and CDR2 SFDVKD. With 0 bases removed from V and 12 bases from J, the gap between germline ends came to 11 bases. CDR3 DNA: TGTGCCACCAGTGATTTGACGGGGTTCGTGCAGTTCTTC. Protein sequence: CATSDLTGFVQFF.

The table lists this clonotype with a few counts. The genes are TRBV4-1 and TRBJ2-5; 12 nucleotides line up with TRBD2. CDR1 is MGHRA, CDR2 YSYEKL, per germline. V was pared by 2 bases and J by 4 bases, with 8 bases of the junction left unmatched. The CDR3 sequence is 17 residues long. The CDR3 here is CASSQPLAGGGGETQYF. The CDR3 DNA follows: TGCGCCAGCAGCCAACCTCTAGCGGGGGGGGGCGGAGAGACCCAGTACTTC.

V gene TRBV4-1 combines with J gene TRBJ1-3; the D is unclear. The CDR3 is made up of 17 amino acids. CDR1 MGHRA and CDR2 YSYEKL come from the germline V gene. V was clipped by 0 bases and J by 0 bases, with 12 bases between them. This chain's CDR3 is CASSQDRGGHSGNTIYF. The CDR3 coding sequence is TGCGCCAGCAGCCAAGATCGGGGTGGGCACTCTGGAAACACCATATATTTT.

The chain recombines TRBV7-2 with TRBJ2-7; D not resolved. There are 13 residues in the CDR3. Trimming shortened V by 4 bases and J by 4 bases, and 11 bases separated the two germline ends. In germline, CDR1 is SGHTA, CDR2 FQGNSA. The CDR3 DNA is TGTGCCAGCAGCTACGGACCGGAGTACGAGCAGTACTTC. Amino acid sequence: CASSYGPEYEQYF.